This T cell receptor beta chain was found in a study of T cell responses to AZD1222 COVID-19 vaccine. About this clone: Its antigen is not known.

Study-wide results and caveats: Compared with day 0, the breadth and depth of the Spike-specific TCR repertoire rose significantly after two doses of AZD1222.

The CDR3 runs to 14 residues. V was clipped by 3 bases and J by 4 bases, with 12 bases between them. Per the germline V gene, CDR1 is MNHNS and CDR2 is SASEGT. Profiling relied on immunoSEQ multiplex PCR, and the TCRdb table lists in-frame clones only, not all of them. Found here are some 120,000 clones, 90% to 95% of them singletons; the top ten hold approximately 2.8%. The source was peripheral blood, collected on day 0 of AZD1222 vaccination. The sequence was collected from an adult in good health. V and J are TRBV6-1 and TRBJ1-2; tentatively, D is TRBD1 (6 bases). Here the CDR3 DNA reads TGTGCCAGCAGTGACGGGGACACCTTCTATGGCTACACCTTC. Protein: CASSDGDTFYGYTF.